This passage covers 32 T cell receptor beta chains from one sample sequenced in a study of blood T cell repertoires in COVID-19. Method: immunoSEQ multiplex PCR; TCRdb's copy keeps in-frame clones and lacks some. The table includes fewer than 350,000 clones, 91% detected once. Sequenced material: PBMCs or T cells enriched from blood (not recorded which). These receptors were collected from a man between 35 and 55 years old who had been exposed to COVID-19.

This clone appeared a few times. The CDR3 DNA reads as TGTGCCAGTAGGGCGACAGCGGGGGTTGAGCAGTTCTTC. Encoded protein: CASRATAGVEQFF. The V and J genes are TRBV19 and TRBJ2-1, with 8 positions matching TRBD2. This CDR3 has 13 amino acids. V dropped 6 bases and J dropped 9; count of bases not matched to a gene: 7. Germline-derived CDR1 and CDR2 are LNHDA and SQIVND (reference sequence).

J is TRBJ2-5 and V is TRBV30; 7 bases fit TRBD2. Germline assignment: CDR1 GTSNPN and CDR2 SVGIG (reference sequence). The CDR3 has 12 amino acids. Unmatched junction bases numbered 9, after V lost 0 bases and J lost 14 bases. CDR3 nucleotides: TGTGCCTGGAGTGTATCAGCTAGCGGTACTTACTTC. Its protein is CAWSVSASGTYF.

This clone appeared a few times. The gene calls are TRBV29-1 and TRBJ1-2; unclear D gene. Trimming removed 1 base from V and 8 bases from J, with 14 bases in between. The germline V gene encodes CDR1 SQVTM and CDR2 ANQGSEA. The length of the CDR3 is 13 residues. The CDR3 sequence: CSVEAGGLGGYTF. The CDR3 DNA sequence: TGCAGCGTTGAAGCTGGAGGGCTAGGCGGCTACACCTTC. The entire variable domain, with the rest obtained from reference TRBV29-1 and TRBJ1-2, is as follows: SAVISQKPSRDICQRGTSLTIQCQVDSQVTMMFWYRQQPGQSLTLIATANQGSEATYESGFVIDKFPISRPNLTFSTLTVSNMSPEDSSIYLCSVEAGGLGGYTFGSGTRLTVV.

The V and J genes are TRBV20-1 and TRBJ2-7, with no clear D. Deletions cut 3 bases from V and 2 bases from J, with 8 bases between. Germline values: CDR1 DFQATT, CDR2 SNEGSKA (reference sequence). There are 12 residues in the CDR3. CDR3 sequence: CSASDHTYEQYF. The CDR3 DNA follows: TGCAGTGCTAGTGACCACACCTACGAGCAGTACTTC.

CDR3 coding DNA: TGCGCCAGCAGTGAGGAATGCCAGGGAGGTGTAATCTATAATTCACCCCTCCACTTT. Amino acids: CASSEECQGGVIYNSPLHF. The chain combines TRBV10-1 with TRBJ1-6; D is possibly TRBD1 (5 bases). This CDR3 comprises 19 residues. Trimming pared 2 bases from V and 3 bases from J, leaving 20 bases between. Germline V gene lookup returns CDR1 WNHNN and CDR2 SYGVQD (reference sequence).

The chain links TRBV7-9 to TRBJ2-7; possible D gene TRBD1, 6 bases. The CDR3 is made up of 15 amino acids. Germline V gene sequence: CDR1 SEHNR, CDR2 FQNEAQ (reference sequence). Trimming left V 5 bases short and J 3 bases short, with 17 bases between. The CDR3 region is CASSREGGGIYEQYF. DNA for the CDR3: TGTGCCAGCAGCCGAGAAGGGGGTGGCATCTACGAGCAGTACTTC. Full variable domain (remainder filled in from reference TRBV7-9 and TRBJ2-7): DTGVSQNPRHKITKRGQNVTFRCDPISEHNRLYWYRQTLGQGPEFLTYFQNEAQLEKSRLLSDRFSAERPKGSFSTLEIQRTEQGDSAMYLCASSREGGGIYEQYFGPGTRLTVT.

The rearrangement links TRBV3-1 (or the pseudogene TRBV3-2) to TRBJ2-7, with D perhaps TRBD1 (8 bases). Trimming shortened V by 8 bases and J by 2 bases, and 19 bases separated the two germline ends. CDR3 length: 15 residues. Germline values: CDR1 LGHDT, CDR2 YNNKEL (reference sequence). The CDR3 sequence: CASPGGQGAPYEQYF. CDR3 DNA sequence: TGTGCCAGCCCCGGGGGGCAGGGGGCCCCCTACGAGCAGTACTTC.

This chain joins TRBV9 and TRBJ2-1, with D possibly matching TRBD2 (6 bases). Trimming pared 2 bases from V and 4 bases from J, leaving 7 bases between. The CDR3 extends over 13 amino acids. CDR1 SGDLS and CDR2 YYNGEE come from the germline V gene. CDR3 DNA: TGTGCCAGCAGCGTGGCGGGGTACAATGAGCAGTTCTTC. Protein: CASSVAGYNEQFF.

A single count supports this clone. The genes are TRBV24-1 and TRBJ2-1; unclear D gene. Germline CDR1 reads KGHDR; CDR2 reads SFDVKD. V was shortened by 0 bases and J by 4 bases, with 6 bases between the two germline ends. CDR3 size: 14 residues. CDR3 sequence (DNA): TGTGCCACCAGTGATTTGCTACAGTACAATGAGCAGTTCTTC. The encoded protein is CATSDLLQYNEQFF.

This clone was counted only a few times. The chain has TRBV7-2 and TRBJ1-4, with D possibly TRBD1 on 5 matching bases. The V and J ends lost 2 bases and 8 bases respectively, with 12 bases between them. The CDR3 consists of 14 residues. The germline V gene has CDR1 SGHTA and CDR2 FQGNSA. CDR3 sequence: CASSLQGGQEKLFF. The CDR3 DNA reads TGTGCCAGCAGCTTACAGGGTGGGCAGGAAAAACTGTTTTTT.

The chain uses TRBV18 and TRBJ1-4, with a possible D match to TRBD1 (6 bases). The V end was cut by 3 bases, the J end by 4 bases, with 24 bases between. CDR3 size: 19 residues. Germline V gene lookup returns CDR1 KGHSH and CDR2 LQKENI. CDR3: CASSPSTGSKMLGNEKLFF. CDR3 bases: TGTGCCAGCTCACCCTCCACAGGGTCGAAAATGTTGGGTAATGAAAAACTGTTTTTT.

This clone appeared many times. The chain has TRBV19 and TRBJ2-1; no clear D. V was clipped by 7 bases and J by 2 bases, with 3 bases between them. In germline, CDR1 is LNHDA, CDR2 SQIVND (reference sequence). The CDR3 sequence is 11 residues long. The CDR3 is CASNTYNEQFF. The CDR3, as DNA: TGTGCCAGTAATACCTACAATGAGCAGTTCTTC.

The chain couples TRBV19 to TRBJ1-1, with TRBD1 as a possible D gene (6 bases). The CDR3 runs 14 residues. The V gene lost 6 bases and the J gene lost 1 base, with 12 bases spanning the gap. CDR1 is LNHDA and CDR2 is SQIVND in the germline V gene (reference sequence). CDR3 sequence: CASRVRGGNTEAFF. DNA for the CDR3: TGTGCCAGTAGGGTCAGGGGTGGGAACACTGAAGCTTTCTTT.

This chain uses TRBV28 with TRBJ1-2, with D perhaps TRBD1 (6 bases). The CDR3 length is 20 residues. V lost 7 bases and J 2 bases, leaving 32 bases between the germline ends. Germline assignment: CDR1 MDHEN and CDR2 SYDVKM. In DNA form, the CDR3 reads TGTGCCAGCACCTCTATCTGGGGGATGACAGGAGACGGTTCCAACTATGGCTACACCTTC. It is translated as CASTSIWGMTGDGSNYGYTF.

This clone was detected once. Sequence at one end of the junction differs from germline and may be a read error. The chain recombines TRBV7-7 with TRBJ2-5, with 9 nucleotides matching TRBD1. This CDR3 has 15 residues. The V gene's germline CDR1 is SSHAT and CDR2 FNYEAQ (reference sequence). CDR3 protein: CASSPRTGVQETQYF. The DNA of the CDR3 is TGTGCTAGCAGCCCGCGGACAGGGGTCCAAGAGACCCAGTACTTC.

The chain recombines TRBV19 with TRBJ1-1; TRBD1 matches at 9 bases. The CDR3 consists of 14 residues. V gave up 6 bases and J gave up 6 bases; unmatched junction bases: 8. CDR1 LNHDA and CDR2 SQIVND come from the germline V gene (reference sequence). In nucleotides, the CDR3 is TGTGCCAGTAGGGGGGACAGGGCAAGTTCTGAAGCTTTCTTT. It translates to CASRGDRASSEAFF.

This sequence joins TRBV29-1 and TRBJ2-1; no firm D call. In germline, CDR1 is SQVTM, CDR2 ANQGSEA. V was clipped by 1 base and J by 8 bases, with 9 bases between them. The CDR3 is 12 amino acids. The CDR3 coding sequence is TGCAGCGTTGAAGGGCAGGTGGATGAGCAGTTCTTC. Encoded protein: CSVEGQVDEQFF.

CDR3: CASSQERGGLDEQFF. The CDR3 nucleotides read TGCGCCAGCAGCCAGGAGCGGGGGGGCCTCGATGAGCAGTTCTTC. The genes are TRBV4-3 and TRBJ2-1; 10 bases match TRBD2. J was trimmed by 8 bases and V by 3 bases; bases with no gene match: 7. The CDR3 runs to 15 residues. The V gene's germline CDR1 is LGHNA and CDR2 YSLEER.

The V gene is TRBV7-9, the J gene TRBJ1-2; D ambiguous. Germline V gene sequence: CDR1 SEHNR, CDR2 FQNEAQ (reference sequence). Between the trimmed V and J ends, which lost 0 bases and 5 bases, there was a span of 16 bases. The CDR3 covers 16 residues. The CDR3 nucleotides read TGTGCCAGCAGCTTAGCGAATATCGGAGCCCTGTATGGCTACACCTTC. Translating it yields CASSLANIGALYGYTF.

V usage is TRBV7-2 and J usage is TRBJ2-2; D call uncertain. This CDR3 spans 15 amino acids. V was trimmed by 1 base and J by 0 bases, leaving 6 bases between them. The V gene's germline CDR1 is SGHTA and CDR2 FQGNSA. In DNA form, the CDR3 reads TGTGCCAGCAGCTTAGAACGGGCGAACACCGGGGAGCTGTTTTTT. Its protein is CASSLERANTGELFF.

About this clone itself: In the same sample, other DNA sequences code for this CDR3. This chain joins TRBV15 and TRBJ2-7, with TRBD1 matching over 7 bases. CDR3 length equals 14 residues. Germline loops: CDR1 LNHNV, CDR2 YYDKDF (reference sequence). V trimming: 5 bases; J trimming: 3 bases; junction bases outside the gene matches: 7. The CDR3 sequence is CATSRRQGSYEQYF. CDR3 sequence (DNA): TGTGCCACCAGCCGCCGACAGGGCAGCTACGAGCAGTACTTC.

The chain is built from TRBV5-6 and TRBJ1-2; no clear D gene. V was shortened by 3 bases and J by 3 bases, with 18 bases between the two germline ends. The germline V gene has CDR1 SGHDT and CDR2 YYEEEE. The length of the CDR3 is 16 residues. The CDR3 coding sequence is TGTGCCAGCAGCTCCTATTCAGCCGGGGATCACTATGGCTACACCTTC. Translating it yields CASSSYSAGDHYGYTF. The full variable domain, its missing parts supplied by reference TRBV5-6 and TRBJ1-2, is DAGVTQSPTHLIKTRGQQVTLRCSPKSGHDTVSWYQQALGQGPQFIFQYYEEEERQRGNFPDRFSGHQFPNYSSELNVNALLLGDSALYLCASSSYSAGDHYGYTFGSGTRLTVV.

This sequence joins TRBV2 and TRBJ2-5; 7 bases fit TRBD2. The junction had 6 bases not matched to a gene; V was cut back by 9 bases and J by 2 bases. This CDR3 contains 13 residues. Germline assignment: CDR1 SNHLY and CDR2 FYNNEI. The CDR3 DNA reads TGTGCCAGTGGGGGGGAGGGACAAGAGACCCAGTACTTC. Residues: CASGGEGQETQYF. The whole variable domain, remainder taken from reference TRBV2 and TRBJ2-5, is EPEVTQTPSHQVTQMGQEVILRCVPISNHLYFYWYRQILGQKVEFLVSFYNNEISEKSEIFDDQFSVERPDGSNFTLKIRSTKLEDSAMYFCASGGEGQETQYFGPGTRLLVL.

V usage is TRBV9 and J usage is TRBJ2-1; 9 bases are shared with TRBD2. The CDR3 is made up of 16 amino acids. CDR1 and CDR2 from the germline V gene are SGDLS and YYNGEE. V dropped 0 bases and J dropped 7; count of bases not matched to a gene: 8. The CDR3 spells CASSVEGTSISNEQFF. The DNA of the CDR3 is TGTGCCAGCAGCGTAGAGGGGACTAGCATATCGAATGAGCAGTTCTTC.

The CDR3 DNA follows: TGTGCCACCAGCAGAGATAACAGGGGTGGAACTGAAGCTTTCTTT. Protein product: CATSRDNRGGTEAFF. The chain uses TRBV15 and TRBJ1-1; 7 bases align to TRBD1. Germline values: CDR1 LNHNV, CDR2 YYDKDF (reference sequence). This CDR3 region has 15 residues. V lost 0 bases to trimming and J lost 5 bases; unmatched junction nucleotides: 6.

The chain joins TRBV19 to TRBJ2-5; 8 nucleotides agree with TRBD1. Germline loops: CDR1 LNHDA, CDR2 SQIVND (reference sequence). V dropped 4 bases and J dropped 3; count of bases not matched to a gene: 4. This CDR3 is 14 amino acids long. The CDR3 DNA follows: TGTGCCAGTAGTACCGGACAGGGAGAAGAGACCCAGTACTTC. Protein: CASSTGQGEETQYF.

V usage is TRBV6-1 and J usage is TRBJ2-7; 8 nucleotides match TRBD1. The CDR3 extends over 17 amino acids. V shed 0 bases, J shed 2 bases, and the junction held 9 bases outside the gene matches. The germline V gene encodes CDR1 MNHNS and CDR2 SASEGT. CDR3 amino acids: CASSEAHGQGWTYEQYF. In DNA, the CDR3 is TGTGCCAGCAGTGAAGCACATGGACAGGGTTGGACCTACGAGCAGTACTTC.

The chain joins TRBV28 to TRBJ1-2; no clear D. The CDR3 is 11 amino acids. V lost 8 bases, J lost 2 bases, and 6 bases lay in between. Germline CDR1 MDHEN, CDR2 SYDVKM. CDR3 DNA sequence: TGTGCCAGCGGCCAGAACTATGGCTACACCTTC. This gives the protein CASGQNYGYTF.

The rearrangement uses TRBV6-4 and TRBJ2-2; 7 bases are shared with TRBD1. The length of the CDR3 is 20 residues. Trimming cost V 7 bases and J 4 bases; bases outside gene matches: 24. Looked up from germline, CDR1 is MRHNA and CDR2 is SNTAGT. CDR3 DNA: TGTGCCAGCAAGAAAGAACCCTCTGCAGGGGGAATTGTCGGCACCGGGGAGCTGTTTTTT. Translating gives CASKKEPSAGGIVGTGELFF.

The chain couples TRBV7-9 to TRBJ1-1; D possibly corresponds to TRBD1 (6 bases). Germline V CDR1 and CDR2: SEHNR, FQNEAQ (reference sequence). This CDR3 is built from 14 residues. V was pared by 5 bases and J by 1 base, with 11 bases between. CDR3 residues: CASSRLGANTEAFF. The DNA of the CDR3 is TGTGCCAGCAGCAGATTGGGGGCGAACACTGAAGCTTTCTTT.

This rearrangement joins TRBV7-2 to TRBJ2-1; 7 bases align to TRBD2. CDR1 and CDR2 (germline): SGHTA, FQGNSA. V lost 3 bases to trimming and J lost 7 bases; unmatched junction nucleotides: 9. The CDR3 has 15 residues. CDR3 DNA: TGTGCCAGCAGCTTCTTCGCGGGAGAGCCAAATGAGCAGTTCTTC. Amino acid sequence: CASSFFAGEPNEQFF. The full variable domain, with the rest looked up from reference TRBV7-2 and TRBJ2-1, is GAGVSQSPSNKVTEKGKDVELRCDPISGHTALYWYRQSLGQGLEFLIYFQGNSAPDKSGLPSDRFSAERTGGSVSTLTIQRTQQEDSAVYLCASSFFAGEPNEQFFGPGTRLTVL.

The chain is built from TRBV27 and TRBJ1-2; the D gene is possibly TRBD1 (6 bases). The CDR3 consists of 14 residues. Trimming shortened V by 6 bases and J by 3 bases, and 14 bases separated the two germline ends. Germline CDR1 reads MNHEY; CDR2 reads SMNVEV (reference sequence). This chain's CDR3 is CASRRGEGDYGYTF. The DNA for the CDR3 is TGTGCCAGCAGGCGGGGGGAGGGGGACTATGGCTACACCTTC.